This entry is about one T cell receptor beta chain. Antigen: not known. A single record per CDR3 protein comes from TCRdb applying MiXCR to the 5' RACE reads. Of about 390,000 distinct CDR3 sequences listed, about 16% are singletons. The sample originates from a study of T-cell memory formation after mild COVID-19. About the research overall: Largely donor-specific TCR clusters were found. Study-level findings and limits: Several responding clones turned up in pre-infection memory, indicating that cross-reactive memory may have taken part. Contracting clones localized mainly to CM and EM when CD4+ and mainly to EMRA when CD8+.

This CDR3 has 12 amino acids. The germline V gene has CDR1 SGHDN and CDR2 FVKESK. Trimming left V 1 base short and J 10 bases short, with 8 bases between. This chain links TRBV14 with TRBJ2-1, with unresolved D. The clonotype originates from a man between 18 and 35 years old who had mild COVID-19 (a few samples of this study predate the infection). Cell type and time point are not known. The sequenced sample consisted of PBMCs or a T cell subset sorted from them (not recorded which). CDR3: CASSQGVWEQFF. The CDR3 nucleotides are TGTGCCAGCAGCCAAGGGGTGTGGGAGCAGTTCTTC.